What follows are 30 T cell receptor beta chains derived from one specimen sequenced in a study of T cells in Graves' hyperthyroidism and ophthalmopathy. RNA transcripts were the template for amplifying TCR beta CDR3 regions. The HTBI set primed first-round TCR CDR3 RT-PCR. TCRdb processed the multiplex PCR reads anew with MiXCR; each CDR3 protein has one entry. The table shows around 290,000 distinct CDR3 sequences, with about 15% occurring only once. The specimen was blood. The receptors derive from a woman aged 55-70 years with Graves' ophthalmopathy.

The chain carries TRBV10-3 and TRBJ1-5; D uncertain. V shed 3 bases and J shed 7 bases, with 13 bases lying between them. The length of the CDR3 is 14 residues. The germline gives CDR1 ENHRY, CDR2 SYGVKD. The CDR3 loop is CAISESWVGQPQHF. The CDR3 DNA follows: TGTGCCATCAGTGAATCATGGGTAGGGCAGCCCCAGCATTTT.

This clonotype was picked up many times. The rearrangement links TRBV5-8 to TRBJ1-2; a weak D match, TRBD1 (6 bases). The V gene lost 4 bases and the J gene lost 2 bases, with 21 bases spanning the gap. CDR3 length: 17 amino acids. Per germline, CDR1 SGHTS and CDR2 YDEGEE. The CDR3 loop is CASSKAQGQGVNYGYTF. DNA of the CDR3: TGTGCCAGCAGCAAGGCGCAGGGGCAGGGAGTAAACTATGGCTACACCTTC.

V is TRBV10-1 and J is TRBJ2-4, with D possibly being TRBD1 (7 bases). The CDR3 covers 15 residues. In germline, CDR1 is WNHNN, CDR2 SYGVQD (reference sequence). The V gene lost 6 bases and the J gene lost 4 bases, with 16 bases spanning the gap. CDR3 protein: CASRKTGEEKNIQYF. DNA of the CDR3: TGCGCCAGCAGGAAAACAGGGGAGGAGAAAAACATTCAGTACTTC.

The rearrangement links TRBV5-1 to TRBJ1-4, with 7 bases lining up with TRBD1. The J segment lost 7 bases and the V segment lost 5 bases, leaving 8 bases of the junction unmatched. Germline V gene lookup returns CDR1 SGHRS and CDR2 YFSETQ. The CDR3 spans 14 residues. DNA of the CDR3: TGCGCCAGCAGAGAAGGAGGGGGCGGTGAAAAACTGTTTTTT. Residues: CASREGGGGEKLFF.

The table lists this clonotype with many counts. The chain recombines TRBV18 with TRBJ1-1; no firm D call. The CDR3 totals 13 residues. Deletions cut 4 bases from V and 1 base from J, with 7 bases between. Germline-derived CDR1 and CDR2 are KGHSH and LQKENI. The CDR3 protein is CASSRLENTEAFF. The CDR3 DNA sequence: TGTGCCAGCTCACGGCTGGAGAACACTGAAGCTTTCTTT.

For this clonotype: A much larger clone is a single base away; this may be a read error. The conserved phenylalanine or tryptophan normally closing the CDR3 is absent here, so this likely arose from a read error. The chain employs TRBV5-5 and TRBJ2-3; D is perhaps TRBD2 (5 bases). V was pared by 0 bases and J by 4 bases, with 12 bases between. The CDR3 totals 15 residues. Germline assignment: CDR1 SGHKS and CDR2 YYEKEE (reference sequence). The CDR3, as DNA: TGTGCCAGCAGCTTGGCGATTTCAGCGGCAGATACGCAGTATTAT. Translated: CASSLAISAADTQYY.

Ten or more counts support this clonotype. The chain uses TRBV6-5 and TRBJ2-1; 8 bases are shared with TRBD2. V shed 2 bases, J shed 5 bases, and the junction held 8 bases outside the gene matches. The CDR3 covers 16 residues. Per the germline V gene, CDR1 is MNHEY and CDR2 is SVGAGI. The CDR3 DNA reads TGTGCCAGCAGTTACGTCAGACTAGCGCTAAACAATGAGCAGTTCTTC. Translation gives CASSYVRLALNNEQFF.

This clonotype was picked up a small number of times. Here the CDR3 DNA reads TGTGCCAGTAGTATAGATCGGCGGGGGGATACGCAGTATTTT. It translates to CASSIDRRGDTQYF. The chain has TRBV19 and TRBJ2-3; TRBD2 matches 7 bases. Trimming cost V 0 bases and J 6 bases; bases outside gene matches: 3. Looked up from germline, CDR1 is LNHDA and CDR2 is SQIVND (reference sequence). The CDR3 has 14 residues.

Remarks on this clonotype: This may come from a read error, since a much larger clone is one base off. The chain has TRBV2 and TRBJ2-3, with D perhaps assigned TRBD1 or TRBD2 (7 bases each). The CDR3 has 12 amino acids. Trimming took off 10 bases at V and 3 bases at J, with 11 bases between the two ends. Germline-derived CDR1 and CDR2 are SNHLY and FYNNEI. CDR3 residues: CAIRGGTDTQYF. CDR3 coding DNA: TGTGCCATCAGGGGGGGTACAGATACGCAGTATTTT.

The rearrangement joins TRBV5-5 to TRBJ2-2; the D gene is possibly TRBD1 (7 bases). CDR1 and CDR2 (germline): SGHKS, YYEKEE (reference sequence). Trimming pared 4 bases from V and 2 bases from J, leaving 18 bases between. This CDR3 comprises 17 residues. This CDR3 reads CASSRGLTGSNTGELFF. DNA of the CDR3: TGTGCCAGCAGCCGGGGGTTGACAGGGTCCAACACCGGGGAGCTGTTTTTT.

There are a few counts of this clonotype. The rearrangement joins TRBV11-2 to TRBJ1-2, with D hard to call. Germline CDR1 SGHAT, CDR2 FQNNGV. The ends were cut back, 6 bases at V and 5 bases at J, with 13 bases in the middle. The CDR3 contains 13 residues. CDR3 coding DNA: TGTGCCAGCAGTCCCGTCTACAAATATGGCTACACCTTC. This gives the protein CASSPVYKYGYTF.

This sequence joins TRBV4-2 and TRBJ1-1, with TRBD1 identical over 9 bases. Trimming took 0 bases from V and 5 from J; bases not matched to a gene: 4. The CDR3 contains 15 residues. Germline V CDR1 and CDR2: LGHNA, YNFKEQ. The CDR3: CASSQETGGLTEAFF. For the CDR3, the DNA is TGTGCCAGCAGCCAAGAGACAGGGGGGTTAACTGAAGCTTTCTTT.

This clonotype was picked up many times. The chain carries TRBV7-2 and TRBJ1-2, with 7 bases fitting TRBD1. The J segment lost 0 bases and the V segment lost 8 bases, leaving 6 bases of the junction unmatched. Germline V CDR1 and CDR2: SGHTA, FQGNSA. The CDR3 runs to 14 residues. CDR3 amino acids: CASGGTVSNYGYTF. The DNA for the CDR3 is TGTGCCAGCGGCGGGACAGTGTCTAACTATGGCTACACCTTC.

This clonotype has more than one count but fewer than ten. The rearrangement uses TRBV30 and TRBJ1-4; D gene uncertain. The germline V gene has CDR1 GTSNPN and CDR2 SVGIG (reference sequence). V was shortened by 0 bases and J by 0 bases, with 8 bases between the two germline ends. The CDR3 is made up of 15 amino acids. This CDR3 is CAWSVGGTTNEKLFF. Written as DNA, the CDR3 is TGTGCCTGGAGTGTTGGAGGGACAACTAATGAAAAACTGTTTTTT. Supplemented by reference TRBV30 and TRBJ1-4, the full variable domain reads SQTIHQWPATLVQPVGSPLSLECTVEGTSNPNLYWYRQAAGRGLQLLFYSVGIGQISSEVPQNLSASRPQDRQFILSSKKLLLSDSGFYLCAWSVGGTTNEKLFFGSGTQLSVL.

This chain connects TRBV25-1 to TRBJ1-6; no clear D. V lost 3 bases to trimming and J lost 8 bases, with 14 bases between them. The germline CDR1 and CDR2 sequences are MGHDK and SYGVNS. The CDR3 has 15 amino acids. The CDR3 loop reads CASSEQPGLYSPLHF. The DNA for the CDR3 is TGTGCCAGCAGTGAGCAGCCTGGGTTGTATTCACCCCTCCACTTT.

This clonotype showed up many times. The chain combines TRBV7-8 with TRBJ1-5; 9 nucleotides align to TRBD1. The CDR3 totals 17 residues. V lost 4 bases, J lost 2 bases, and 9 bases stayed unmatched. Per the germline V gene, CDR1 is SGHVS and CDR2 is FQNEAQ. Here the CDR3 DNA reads TGTGCCAGCAGCTCACGGAGGACAGGGGCCGGCAATCAGCCCCAGCATTTT. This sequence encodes CASSSRRTGAGNQPQHF.

The CDR3 region is CSARKAGGNNEQFF. The CDR3 DNA sequence: TGCAGTGCTAGAAAAGCGGGAGGGAACAATGAGCAGTTCTTC. The chain couples TRBV20-1 to TRBJ2-1; TRBD2 agrees at 10 bases. Trimming at V came to 2 bases and at J to 5 bases, leaving 3 bases not matched to a gene. The CDR3 is 14 amino acids. Germline V CDR1 and CDR2: DFQATT, SNEGSKA (reference sequence).

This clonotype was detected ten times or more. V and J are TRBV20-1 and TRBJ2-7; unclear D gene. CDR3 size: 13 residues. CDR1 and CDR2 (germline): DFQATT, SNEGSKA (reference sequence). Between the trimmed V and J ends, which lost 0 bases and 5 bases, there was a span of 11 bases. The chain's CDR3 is CSAREALVDEQYF. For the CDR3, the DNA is TGCAGTGCTAGAGAGGCATTAGTCGACGAGCAGTACTTC.

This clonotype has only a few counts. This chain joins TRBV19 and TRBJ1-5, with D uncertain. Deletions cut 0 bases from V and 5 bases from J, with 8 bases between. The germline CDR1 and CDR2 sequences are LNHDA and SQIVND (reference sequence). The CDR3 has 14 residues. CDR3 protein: CASSIERAHQPQHF. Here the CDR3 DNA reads TGTGCCAGTAGTATAGAGAGAGCCCATCAGCCCCAGCATTTT.

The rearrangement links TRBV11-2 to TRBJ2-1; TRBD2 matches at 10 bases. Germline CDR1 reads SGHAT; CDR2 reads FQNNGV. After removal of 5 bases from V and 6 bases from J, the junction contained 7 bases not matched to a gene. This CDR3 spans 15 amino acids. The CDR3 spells CASSPDRTSGNEQFF. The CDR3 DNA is TGTGCCAGCAGCCCCGACCGGACTAGCGGCAATGAGCAGTTCTTC. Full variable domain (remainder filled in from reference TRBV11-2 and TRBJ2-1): EAGVAQSPRYKIIEKRQSVAFWCNPISGHATLYWYQQILGQGPKLLIQFQNNGVVDDSQLPKDRFSAERLKGVDSTLKIQPAKLEDSAVYLCASSPDRTSGNEQFFGPGTRLTVL.

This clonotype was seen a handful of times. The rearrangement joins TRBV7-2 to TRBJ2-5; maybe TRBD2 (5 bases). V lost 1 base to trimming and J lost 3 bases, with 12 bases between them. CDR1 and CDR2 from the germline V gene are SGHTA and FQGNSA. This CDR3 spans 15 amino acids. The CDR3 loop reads CASSLVAHPKETQYF. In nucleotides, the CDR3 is TGTGCCAGCAGCTTAGTAGCGCACCCTAAAGAGACCCAGTACTTC.

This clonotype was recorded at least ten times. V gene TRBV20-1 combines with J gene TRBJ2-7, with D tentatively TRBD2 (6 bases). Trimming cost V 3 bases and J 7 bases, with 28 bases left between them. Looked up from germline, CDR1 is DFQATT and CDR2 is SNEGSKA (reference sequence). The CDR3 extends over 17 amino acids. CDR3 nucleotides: TGCAGTGCTAGGGGCGCGGGGAGACGCTTGATCTCGTTAGAGCAGTACTTC. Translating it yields CSARGAGRRLISLEQYF.

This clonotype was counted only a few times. The CDR3 sequence is CASSQEISENYGYTF. The CDR3 DNA reads as TGTGCCAGCAGCCAAGAGATCAGCGAGAACTATGGCTACACCTTC. V and J are TRBV4-2 and TRBJ1-2, with no clear D. V was pared by 0 bases and J by 2 bases, with 10 bases between. Germline-derived CDR1 and CDR2 are LGHNA and YNFKEQ. CDR3 length equals 15 residues.

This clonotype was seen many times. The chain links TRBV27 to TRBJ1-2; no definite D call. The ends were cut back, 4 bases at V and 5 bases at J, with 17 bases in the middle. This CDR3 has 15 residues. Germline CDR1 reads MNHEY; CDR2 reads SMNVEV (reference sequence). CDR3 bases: TGTGCCAGCAGTTATAGGTCGCGTGCCACATATGGCTACACCTTC. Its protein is CASSYRSRATYGYTF.

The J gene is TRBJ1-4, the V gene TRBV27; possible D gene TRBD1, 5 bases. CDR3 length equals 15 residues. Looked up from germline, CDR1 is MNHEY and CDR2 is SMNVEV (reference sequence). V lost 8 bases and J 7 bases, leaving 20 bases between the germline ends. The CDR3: CASAYLREGSEKLFF. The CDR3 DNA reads TGTGCCAGCGCGTACCTCAGGGAGGGTAGTGAAAAACTGTTTTTT.

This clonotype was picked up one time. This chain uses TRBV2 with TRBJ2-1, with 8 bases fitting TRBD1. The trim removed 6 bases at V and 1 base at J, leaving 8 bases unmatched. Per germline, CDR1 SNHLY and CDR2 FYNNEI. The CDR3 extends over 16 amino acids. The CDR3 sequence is CASSRRRTGSYNEQFF. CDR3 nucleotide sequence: TGTGCCAGCAGCCGCCGACGGACAGGGTCCTACAATGAGCAGTTCTTC.

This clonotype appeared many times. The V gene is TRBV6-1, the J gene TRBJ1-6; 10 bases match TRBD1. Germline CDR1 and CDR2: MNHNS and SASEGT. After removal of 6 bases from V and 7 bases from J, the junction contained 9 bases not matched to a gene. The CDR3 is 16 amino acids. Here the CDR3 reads CASSAGTGALNSPLHF. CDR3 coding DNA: TGTGCCAGCAGCGCTGGGACAGGGGCTTTGAATTCACCCCTCCACTTT.

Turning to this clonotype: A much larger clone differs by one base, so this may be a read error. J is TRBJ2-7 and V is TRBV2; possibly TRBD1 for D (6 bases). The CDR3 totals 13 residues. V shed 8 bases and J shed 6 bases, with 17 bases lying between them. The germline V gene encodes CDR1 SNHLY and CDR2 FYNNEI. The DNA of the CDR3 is TGTGCCAGCTGTCCGGGCAGGGGTGGCGAGCAGTACTTC. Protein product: CASCPGRGGEQYF.

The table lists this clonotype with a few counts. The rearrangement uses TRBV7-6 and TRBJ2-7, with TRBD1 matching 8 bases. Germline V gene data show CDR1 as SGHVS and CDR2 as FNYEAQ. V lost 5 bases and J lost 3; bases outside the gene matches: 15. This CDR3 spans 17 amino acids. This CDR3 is CASSPFALGQVDYEQYF. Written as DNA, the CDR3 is TGTGCCAGCAGCCCCTTTGCCCTGGGACAGGTGGACTACGAGCAGTACTTC.

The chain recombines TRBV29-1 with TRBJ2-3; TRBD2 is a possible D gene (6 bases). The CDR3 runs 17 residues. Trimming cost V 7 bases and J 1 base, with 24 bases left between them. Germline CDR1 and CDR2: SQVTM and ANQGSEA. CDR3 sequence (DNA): TGCAGCGCCGAGGACGGGGGACTCCGAACAGGCACAGATACGCAGTATTTT. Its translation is CSAEDGGLRTGTDTQYF.